A selection of T cell receptor beta chains follows, all from one sample in a study of T-cell memory formation after mild COVID-19. TCRdb re-analysed the 5' RACE reads in MiXCR, keeping a single row per CDR3 protein. This table has around 310,000 distinct CDR3 sequences, 20% to 25% appearing once. Material: PBMCs or a T cell subset sorted from them (not recorded which). The origin of the receptors is a man aged 18-30 years who had mild COVID-19 (a few samples of this study predate the infection). Cell type and time point are not known. CDR3s leave out the opening cysteine and the closing phenylalanine or tryptophan. D genes are given only for firm matches. For some rows the clone size is stated as once, few or many, or as a class when expanded; others skip it.

J gene,D gene,clone size,V gene,CDR3 protein
TRBJ2-3,TRBD2,few,TRBV4-1,ASSQSASGSTDTQY
TRBJ1-4,-,few,TRBV27,ASIDLQGRSEKLF
TRBJ1-1,TRBD1,few,TRBV5-1,ASSLGQGWEAF
TRBJ2-1,TRBD2,few,TRBV5-1,ASSLGAGGNGEQF
TRBJ1-1,-,many,TRBV7-2,ASSLVAGVNTEAF
TRBJ1-1,-,-,TRBV6-5,ASSWAGRDF
TRBJ2-1,-,few,TRBV10-3,AISEWRNEQF
TRBJ2-1,TRBD1,-,TRBV4-1,ASSPSGTGSTKKF
TRBJ1-1,-,few,TRBV7-2,ASTRSGSGTEAF
TRBJ2-1,-,-,TRBV29-1,SVGLDYNEQF
TRBJ2-7,TRBD1,few,TRBV7-2,ASSSGQYEQY
TRBJ1-2,TRBD1,-,TRBV28,ASTQGINYGYT
TRBJ2-2,-,few,TRBV5-5,ASSFLTGGTGELF
TRBJ2-1,-,few,TRBV12-3/TRBV12-4,ASSWLQGNEQF
TRBJ2-5,-,once,TRBV11-2,ASSLDRLGVGETQY
TRBJ1-5,-,few,TRBV27,ASSFVGQPQH
TRBJ2-3,TRBD2,many,TRBV11-2,ASSPFPGGSSTDTQY
TRBJ2-2,-,few,TRBV5-1,ASSPAGLTSGELF
TRBJ2-3,-,few,TRBV24-1,ATSDVSGTSTDTQY
TRBJ2-1,TRBD2,few,TRBV7-2,ASSLTAGGSYEQF
TRBJ2-5,TRBD2,-,TRBV5-4,ASRLAGGSLQTQY
TRBJ2-7,-,-,TRBV4-1,ASSQDPGGEYEQY
TRBJ1-1,-,-,TRBV4-1,ASSQVPGLKAF